There are many counts of the clone carrying this T cell receptor (beta chain). Its antigen remains unknown. The entry originates in a study of identical twins. The CDR3 length is 16 residues. The germline CDR1 and CDR2 sequences are MGHRA and YSYEKL. Trimming took 6 bases from V and 10 from J; bases not matched to a gene: 12. Whole-study findings and limits: Out-of-frame sharing of TCR alpha in monozygotic twins was underestimated by models. The more abundant beta clonotypes in cord blood had fewer insertions, and memory repertoires did not show this.

A universal primer site was created by template switching, with the cDNA bearing unique molecular identifiers. One entry per CDR3 protein results from TCRdb running MiXCR on the 5' RACE reads. This repertoire shows 200,000 to 300,000 distinct CDR3 sequences, roughly 7% found once; its top ten account for 3.6%. The sample was also reused in another study, on yellow fever vaccine responses in identical twins.

This TCR derives from a woman aged 18-29 years in good health. V gene TRBV4-1 combines with J gene TRBJ2-1, with TRBD2 matching 13 bases. Source material: memory (CD45RO+) T cells sorted from blood. The CDR3 nucleotides are TGCGCCAGCAGACCCACTAGCGGGAGGGCTAGGGGGGAGCAGTTCTTC. Its protein is CASRPTSGRARGEQFF.